This T cell receptor beta chain was documented in a study of blood T cell repertoires in COVID-19. Germline CDR1 is SGHRS and CDR2 is YFSETQ. The V and J ends lost 4 bases and 0 bases, in that order; junction bases with no gene match: 2. This CDR3 is 15 amino acids long. This clone was counted a single time. Authors' processing steps: Amplified reference gene primers provided the basis for estimating nucleated cell counts. Repertoires were generated with immunoSEQ multiplex PCR, while TCRdb's copy carries only in-frame clones and drops some. Clone size and the V and J calls come from that table; the DNA yielded D and trimming. This sample has some 74,000 clones; roughly 83% occur once, and the top ten carry 40% to 45%.

This TCR was sampled from an older man with acute or convalescent COVID-19. The rearrangement uses TRBV5-1 and TRBJ2-2, with 8 bases identical to TRBD2. Sample: peripheral blood. In DNA, the CDR3 is TGCGCCAGCAGCCTTAGCGGGGCGAACACCGGGGAGCTGTTTTTT. Protein: CASSLSGANTGELFF.